Listed here is a single T cell receptor beta chain. This clonotype was recorded many times. The antigen it recognizes is unknown. No much larger clonotype is one base removed from it; base qualities were not supplied. The sample originates from a study of early T cells in non-severe SARS-CoV-2 infection (dated by TCRdb to the early 2020s). General notes on the study: Bulk RNA from unsorted whole blood was used for TCR sequencing, so alpha and beta chains could not be paired. The full study reports these points: VDJdb matching was skewed toward anti-spike CD8 responses and likely underestimated virus-specific expansions by missing private and CD4 specificities.

V sheds 2 bases and J sheds 9 bases, leaving 5 bases between their ends. Reading from cysteine to phenylalanine, the CDR3 counts 12 amino acids. Only the CDR3 DNA is retained, 36 bases long and in frame from the first base. The library came from 5' RACE. Sequencing instrument: NextSeq 500. To correct for sequencing error and PCR bias, the TCR library protocol tagged individual cDNA molecules with unique molecular identifiers. Both TCR alpha and beta chains were sequenced, and tight co-correlation was observed between alpha and beta sequence abundances in each sample. The paper's processing steps were these. Decombinator V4 was used to perform V gene, J gene and CDR3 annotation of TCR sequences. TCRs were defined as expanded if a significant change between any two time points was detected under a Poisson model with p below 0.0001. TCR abundances were normalised to the total number of TCRs sequenced in each sample and reported as counts per million. MAIT TCRs were defined by TRAV1-2 paired with TRAJ12, TRAJ20 or TRAJ33, and iNKT TCRs by TRAV10 paired with TRAJ18. VDJdb, accessed 1 November 2021, was searched for CMV, EBV and SARS-CoV-2 annotated TCRs, excluding TCRs annotated for multiple antigens. TCRdb passed the public sequencing reads through fastp at Q25 and MiXCR, retaining productive beta sequences. Identical CDR3 protein sequences are pooled into one entry, listed with their most common genes and DNA. TCRdb's processing, not the study's, gives the V and J calls here. In this sample the table shows around 22,000 distinct CDR3 sequences, 3% to 4% of which occur a single time. The ten most abundant clones make up 4.5% to 7% of the sample.

This was a case-control study nested in a cohort of healthcare workers in London, UK, who had nasopharyngeal swab PCR tests and blood samples taken every week. Healthcare workers were recruited between 23 and 31 March 2020, during the week of the UK lockdown, and were followed weekly for up to about 16 weeks. The chain is assembled from TRBV12-3 or TRBV12-4 and TRBJ1-6, with the D gene not confidently named. This TCR was recovered from an adult who was a healthcare worker with PCR-confirmed SARS-CoV-2 infection or an uninfected control (not recorded which). Specimen: whole blood. The nucleotide sequence is given as TGTGCCAGCAGTTTAAGGTTTTCACCCCTCCACTTT. Its protein reads: CASSLRFSPLHF.